This TCR beta chain was profiled in a study of cytomegalovirus exposure and HLA in healthy donors. Repertoires were generated with immunoSEQ multiplex PCR, while TCRdb's copy carries only in-frame clones and drops some. The sample lists roughly 68,000 clones; roughly 89% were seen once. Per the germline V gene, CDR1 is LGHNA and CDR2 is YSLEER. The CDR3 runs 16 residues. Trimming took off 2 bases at V and 0 bases at J, with 11 bases between the two ends. The V and J genes are TRBV4-3 and TRBJ2-1; tentative D call: TRBD2 (6 bases). This receptor was identified in a woman aged 18 to 35 in good health and CMV-seronegative. The source material was PBMCs. In nucleotides, the CDR3 is TGCGCCAGCAGCCAACGGGACTTCTCCTCCTACAATGAGCAGTTCTTC. Translating gives CASSQRDFSSYNEQFF.